A selection of T cell receptor beta chains follows, all from one sample in a study of response to subunit inactivated influenza vaccine. TCRdb recomputed calls from the RT-PCR reads with MiXCR, one row per CDR3 protein. The sample has just over 300,000 distinct CDR3 sequences, 20% to 25% seen once; the top ten hold about a tenth. Sample: PBMCs from blood, taken about 19 months after vaccination. The source of these receptors is a man between 50 and 75 years old who received an inactivated influenza vaccine. CDR3s include the opening cysteine and the closing phenylalanine or tryptophan. A D gene is named only where the DNA matches it firmly. The listing skips clone size in some rows; elsewhere it reads once, few, many or a size class.

TGTGCCAGCACCGTGGAGAGGGGCGACGAGCAGTACTTC,CASTVERGDEQYF,TRBJ2-7,.,.,TRBV7-9
TGTGCCAGCAGTGGGGACAGGGGAAGGGGATCCTATGGCTACACCTTC,CASSGDRGRGSYGYTF,TRBJ1-2,.,TRBD1,TRBV25-1
TGTGCCAGCAGCTCTATAGCCCCTCCCTCCCTGGGTGGCTACACCTTC,CASSSIAPPSLGGYTF,TRBJ1-2,.,.,TRBV7-9
TGTGCCAGCAAGAGAGGCACCGGGGAGCTGTTTTTT,CASKRGTGELFF,TRBJ2-2,few,.,TRBV12-3/TRBV12-4
TGTGCCAGCAGTTACTCTGGGACAGGCTACACCTTC,CASSYSGTGYTF,TRBJ1-2,once,.,TRBV6-6
TGTGCCAGCAGCTCCCTAGCGGGGGGGATGGACGAGCAGTACTTC,CASSSLAGGMDEQYF,TRBJ2-7,.,TRBD2,TRBV13
TGTGCCAGCAGCCAGGGAGACAGGAATGGCTACACCTTC,CASSQGDRNGYTF,TRBJ1-2,.,.,TRBV6-2/TRBV6-3
TGTGCCAGCAGCTCCCAGGGCAGGTTAGCCTACAATGAGCAGTTCTTC,CASSSQGRLAYNEQFF,TRBJ2-1,once,.,TRBV12-3/TRBV12-4
TGTGCCAGCAGTATTTCTAGCGGTTCAAGCTCCTACAATGAGCAGTTCTTC,CASSISSGSSSYNEQFF,TRBJ2-1,.,TRBD2,TRBV28
TGCAGTGCTAGAGGGGGACTAGCGGGAACTAGCGCCTACGAGCAGTACTTC,CSARGGLAGTSAYEQYF,TRBJ2-7,.,TRBD2,TRBV20-1
TGTGCCAGCAGTTTAGGCGGACTAAAGTATTTT,CASSLGGLKYF,TRBJ2-3,.,.,TRBV12-3/TRBV12-4
TGTGCCAGCAGTGAAGGGAGGGTCAGTTGGAGTAGTGGCTACACCTTC,CASSEGRVSWSSGYTF,TRBJ1-2,many,.,TRBV6-1
TGCGCCAGCAGCTTGTCGGGACCGAGTAATTCACCCCTCCACTTT,CASSLSGPSNSPLHF,TRBJ1-6,few,.,TRBV5-1
TGTGCCACCAGTGATTCCACAGGGGGGAACACTGAAGCTTTCTTT,CATSDSTGGNTEAFF,TRBJ1-1,few,TRBD1,TRBV24-1
TGCGCCAGCAGCCACAGCCTGGGGATGAACACTGAAGCTTTCTTT,CASSHSLGMNTEAFF,TRBJ1-1,few,.,TRBV5-1
TGTGCCAGCAGCTTAACCCCGGGGTCCTACGAGCAGTACTTC,CASSLTPGSYEQYF,TRBJ2-7,few,.,TRBV7-3
TGTGCCAGCAGTTACACCGGGACAGGGAGGGCTGGCTACACCTTC,CASSYTGTGRAGYTF,TRBJ1-2,many,TRBD1,TRBV6-5
TGTGCCAGCAGCGAAGCGGGGGCGAACTACGAGCAGTACTTC,CASSEAGANYEQYF,TRBJ2-7,few,TRBD2,TRBV9
TGCAGTGCTAGCGGCAGTCACTATGGCTACACCTTC,CSASGSHYGYTF,TRBJ1-2,.,.,TRBV20-1
TGCGCCAGCAGCCAAGTGCCGAAACTGGGTGGAAACACCATATATTTT,CASSQVPKLGGNTIYF,TRBJ1-3,few,.,TRBV4-3
TGTGCCAGCAGTTTAATTGGTACCTACGAGCAGTACTTC,CASSLIGTYEQYF,TRBJ2-7,.,.,TRBV28
TGTGCCAGCAGTTTCGTCCCCGGGGAAGGCTATGGCTACACCTTC,CASSFVPGEGYGYTF,TRBJ1-2,.,.,TRBV28
TGTGCCAGCAGCCTCGACAGGGAGCAGTTCTTC,CASSLDREQFF,TRBJ2-1,few,.,TRBV7-9
TGTGCCAGCAGCCCTACTAGCGCAGATACGCAGTATTTT,CASSPTSADTQYF,TRBJ2-3,.,TRBD2,TRBV7-2
TGTGCCAGCAGTCAACTAGCGGGAGTCGGAACAGATACGCAGTATTTT,CASSQLAGVGTDTQYF,TRBJ2-3,few,TRBD2,TRBV6-2/TRBV6-3
TGTGCCACCAGTGATTACCGGGACAGAGACATGAATGAGCAGTTCTTC,CATSDYRDRDMNEQFF,TRBJ2-1,many,TRBD1,TRBV24-1
TGTGCCAGCAGTATAAGACAGGGTTCGAGTGGCTACACCTTC,CASSIRQGSSGYTF,TRBJ1-2,.,TRBD1,TRBV12-3/TRBV12-4
TGTGCCAGCAGCTTGTCACTGCATCTTTGGGCTGAGCAGTTCTTC,CASSLSLHLWAEQFF,TRBJ2-1,.,.,TRBV11-2
TGCAGCGTTGAATACACGTCCGCTGGACAGGGGAACTATGGCTACACCTTC,CSVEYTSAGQGNYGYTF,TRBJ1-2,.,TRBD1,TRBV29-1
TGCGCCAGCAGCCAACAGGGAACGGGGCAGTTCTTC,CASSQQGTGQFF,TRBJ2-1,few,.,TRBV4-3
TGTGCCAGCAGCCGACTAGCGGGGAGGTCCTACAATGAGCAGTTCTTC,CASSRLAGRSYNEQFF,TRBJ2-1,few,TRBD2,TRBV6-1
TGTGCCAGCAGTGAGGGTCAGCCCCAGCATTTT,CASSEGQPQHF,TRBJ1-5,few,.,TRBV6-4
TGTGCCAGCTCACCAACCCGGGACCAAGAGACCCAGTACTTC,CASSPTRDQETQYF,TRBJ2-5,.,.,TRBV18
TGCGCCAGCAGCTTGGACGGACCATCGGGGGGCTACACCTTC,CASSLDGPSGGYTF,TRBJ1-2,.,.,TRBV5-1
TGCGCCAGCAGCCAAGATATTAGCGGGGGGGGTTACGAGCAGTACTTC,CASSQDISGGGYEQYF,TRBJ2-7,many,TRBD2,TRBV4-3
TGTGCCAGCAGCCCAGGGACAGGGGAAAGCTACACCTTC,CASSPGTGESYTF,TRBJ1-2,few,TRBD1,TRBV5-6
TGTGCCAGTAGTACCGGCCCTGGGGGATATCTCAGGTACAATGAGCAGTTCTTC,CASSTGPGGYLRYNEQFF,TRBJ2-1,few,.,TRBV19
TGCGCCAGCAGCCAAGTGGGGACAGGGGTTCAGCCCCAGCATTTT,CASSQVGTGVQPQHF,TRBJ1-5,few,TRBD1,TRBV4-1
TGTGCCAGCAGCTTGGACATTACTGAAGCTTTCTTT,CASSLDITEAFF,TRBJ1-1,.,.,TRBV5-6
TGTGCCAGCAGCCCCGGTCCCGACAGGGGCCGGAACTATTTT,CASSPGPDRGRNYF,TRBJ2-3,few,TRBD1,TRBV28
TGTGCCAGCAGCCAAGTCGAAAAGACCCAGTACTTC,CASSQVEKTQYF,TRBJ2-5,.,.,TRBV3-1
TGTGCCAGCAGGAGTCAGGGCAGCACAGATACGCAGTATTTT,CASRSQGSTDTQYF,TRBJ2-3,.,.,TRBV27
TGTGCCAGCAGTTACTCGGGGACAGGTAACACTGAAGCTTTCTTT,CASSYSGTGNTEAFF,TRBJ1-1,many,TRBD1,TRBV6-2/TRBV6-3
TGTGCCAGCAGCTTGGTGGGGGCCAGGTATAGCAATCAGCCCCAGCATTTT,CASSLVGARYSNQPQHF,TRBJ1-5,few,.,TRBV5-5
TGTGCCAGCAGCCAAGCCCCGGGACTAGCCTCCTCCGAGCAGTACTTC,CASSQAPGLASSEQYF,TRBJ2-7,few,TRBD2,TRBV12-3/TRBV12-4
TGCGCCAGCAGCGAAGGGACTAGCGGGATAGATACGCAGTATTTT,CASSEGTSGIDTQYF,TRBJ2-3,.,TRBD2,TRBV5-1
TGCGCCAGCAGCGTGACAGGCGCCTATGGCTACACCTTC,CASSVTGAYGYTF,TRBJ1-2,many,.,TRBV5-1
TGTGCCAGCAGCCAAGAATCCGTCAATGAGCAGTTCTTC,CASSQESVNEQFF,TRBJ2-1,.,.,TRBV4-2